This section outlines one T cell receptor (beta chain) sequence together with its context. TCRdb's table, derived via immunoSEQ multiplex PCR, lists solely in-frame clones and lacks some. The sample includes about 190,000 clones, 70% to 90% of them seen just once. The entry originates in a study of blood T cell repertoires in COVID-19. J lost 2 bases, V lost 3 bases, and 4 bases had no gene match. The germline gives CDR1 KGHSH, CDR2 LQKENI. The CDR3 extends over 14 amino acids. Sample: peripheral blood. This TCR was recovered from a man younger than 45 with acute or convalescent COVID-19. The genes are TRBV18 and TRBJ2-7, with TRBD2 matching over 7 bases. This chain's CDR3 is CASSPSAGAYEQYF. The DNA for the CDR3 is TGTGCCAGCTCACCGTCCGCGGGGGCCTACGAGCAGTACTTC.